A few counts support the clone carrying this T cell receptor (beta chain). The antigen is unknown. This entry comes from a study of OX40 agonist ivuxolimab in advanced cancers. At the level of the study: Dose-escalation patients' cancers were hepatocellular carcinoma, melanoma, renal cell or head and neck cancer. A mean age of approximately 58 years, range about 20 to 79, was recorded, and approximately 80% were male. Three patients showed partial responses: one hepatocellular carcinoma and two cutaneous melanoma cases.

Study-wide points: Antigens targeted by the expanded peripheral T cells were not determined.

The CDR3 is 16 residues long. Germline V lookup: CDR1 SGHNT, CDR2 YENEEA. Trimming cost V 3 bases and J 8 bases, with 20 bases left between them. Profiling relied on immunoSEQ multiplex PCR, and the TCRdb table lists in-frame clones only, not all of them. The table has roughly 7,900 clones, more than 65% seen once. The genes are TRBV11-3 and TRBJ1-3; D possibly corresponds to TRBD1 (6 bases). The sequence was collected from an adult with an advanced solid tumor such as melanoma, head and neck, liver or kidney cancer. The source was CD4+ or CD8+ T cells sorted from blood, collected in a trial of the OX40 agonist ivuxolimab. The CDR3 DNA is TGTGCCAGCAGCTTTTGGGGCAATATTAAGGGGGACACCATATATTTT. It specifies CASSFWGNIKGDTIYF.